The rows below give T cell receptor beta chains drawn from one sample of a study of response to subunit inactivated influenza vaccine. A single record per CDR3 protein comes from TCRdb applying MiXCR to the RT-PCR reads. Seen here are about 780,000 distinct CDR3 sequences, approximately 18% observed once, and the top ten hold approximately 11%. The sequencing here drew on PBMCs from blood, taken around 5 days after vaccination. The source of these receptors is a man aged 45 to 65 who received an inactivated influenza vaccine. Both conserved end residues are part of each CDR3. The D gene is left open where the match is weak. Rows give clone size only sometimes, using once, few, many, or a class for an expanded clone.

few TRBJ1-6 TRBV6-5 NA CASSYSNRRGSPLHF TGTGCCAGCAGTTACTCGAACCGAAGAGGTTCACCCCTCCACTTT
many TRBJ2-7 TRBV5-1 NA CASSLEGPRDEQYF TGCGCCAGCAGCTTGGAGGGACCTAGAGACGAGCAGTACTTC
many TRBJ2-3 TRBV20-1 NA CSARRQSGADTQYF TGCAGTGCTAGAAGACAGTCCGGGGCAGATACGCAGTATTTT
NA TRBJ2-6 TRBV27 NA CASKQRASGANVLTF TGTGCCAGCAAGCAACGGGCCTCTGGGGCCAACGTCCTGACTTTC
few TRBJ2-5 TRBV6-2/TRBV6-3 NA CASSPIVLGTQYF TGTGCCAGCAGCCCCATCGTCCTTGGGACCCAGTACTTC
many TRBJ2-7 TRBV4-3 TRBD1 CASSLDRGLSYEQYF TGCGCCAGCAGCCTCGACAGGGGGCTATCCTACGAGCAGTACTTC
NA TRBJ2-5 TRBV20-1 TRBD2 CSATPGGSGETQYF TGCAGTGCTACTCCGGGCGGGAGCGGAGAGACCCAGTACTTC
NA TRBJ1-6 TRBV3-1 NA CASSDWDSPLHF TGTGCCAGCAGCGACTGGGATTCACCCCTCCACTTT
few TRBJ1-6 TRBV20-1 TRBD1 CSASWTGGNSPLHF TGCAGTGCTAGCTGGACAGGGGGGAATTCACCCCTCCACTTT
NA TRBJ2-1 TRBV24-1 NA CATSDPYKQFF TGTGCCACCAGTGATCCGTATAAGCAGTTCTTC
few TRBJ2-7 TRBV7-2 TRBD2 CASSLAGLAVYEQYF TGTGCCAGCAGCTTAGCGGGACTAGCAGTATACGAGCAGTACTTC
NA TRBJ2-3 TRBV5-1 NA CASSLGSETDTQYF TGCGCCAGCAGCTTGGGATCGGAAACAGATACGCAGTATTTT
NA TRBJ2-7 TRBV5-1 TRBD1 CASSLKDREPYEQYF TGCGCCAGCAGCTTAAAGGACAGGGAACCCTACGAGCAGTACTTC
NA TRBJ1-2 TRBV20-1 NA CSVHTRVNNYGYTF TGCAGTGTCCATACCCGGGTGAATAACTATGGCTACACCTTC
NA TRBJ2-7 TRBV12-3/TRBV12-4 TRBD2 CASSPGDLLWGRDYEQYF TGTGCCAGCAGCCCTGGGGACTTATTATGGGGGAGGGACTACGAGCAGTACTTC
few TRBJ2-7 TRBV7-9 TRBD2 CASSPGREAMYEQYF TGTGCCAGCAGCCCTGGGCGGGAGGCAATGTACGAGCAGTACTTC
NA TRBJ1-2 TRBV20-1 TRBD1 CSALDRSNYGYTF TGCAGTGCCCTGGACAGGAGTAACTATGGCTACACCTTC
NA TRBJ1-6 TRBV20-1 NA CSVGVGPTHRISPLHF TGCAGTGTTGGGGTGGGCCCAACCCACCGTATTTCACCCCTCCACTTT
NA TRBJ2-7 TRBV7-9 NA CASSLNLNSRRTYEQYF TGTGCCAGCAGCTTAAATCTTAATAGCAGAAGGACCTACGAGCAGTACTTC
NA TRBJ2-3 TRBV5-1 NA CASSATAGTDTQYF TGCGCCAGCAGCGCGACCGCTGGCACAGATACGCAGTATTTT
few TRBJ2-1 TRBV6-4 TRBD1 CASGDRALGNEQFF TGTGCCAGCGGAGACAGGGCCCTGGGGAATGAGCAGTTCTTC
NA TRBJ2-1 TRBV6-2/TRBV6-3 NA CASSYPDYNEQFF TGTGCCAGCAGTTACCCCGATTACAATGAGCAGTTCTTC
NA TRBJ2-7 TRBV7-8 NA CASSSPYRVPYEQYF TGTGCCAGCAGCAGTCCCTACAGGGTTCCCTACGAGCAGTACTTC
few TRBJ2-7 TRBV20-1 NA CSASVGVDPYEQYF TGCAGTGCTAGCGTGGGGGTGGATCCCTACGAGCAGTACTTC
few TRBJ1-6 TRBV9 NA CASSANLNSPLHF TGTGCCAGCAGCGCTAACCTTAATTCACCCCTCCACTTT
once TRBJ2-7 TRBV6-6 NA CASSYPLGAEQYF TGTGCCAGCAGTTACCCCCTGGGGGCAGAGCAGTACTTC
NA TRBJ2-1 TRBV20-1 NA CSARIGPKGNEQFF TGCAGTGCTAGAATAGGACCTAAAGGCAATGAGCAGTTCTTC
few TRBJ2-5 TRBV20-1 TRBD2 CSAHSLAVEETQYF TGCAGTGCTCACTCCCTAGCGGTGGAAGAGACCCAGTACTTC
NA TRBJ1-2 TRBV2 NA CASSEGYRGYTF TGTGCCAGCAGTGAAGGTTACCGTGGCTACACCTTC
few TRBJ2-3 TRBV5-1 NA CASSSGGRDTDTQYF TGCGCCAGCAGCTCGGGGGGCCGAGACACAGATACGCAGTATTTT
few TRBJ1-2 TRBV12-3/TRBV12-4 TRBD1 CASSRQGLDYGYTF TGTGCCAGCAGTCGACAGGGCTTAGACTATGGCTACACCTTC
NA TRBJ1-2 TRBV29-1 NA CSVKNAGDYGYTF TGCAGCGTCAAAAATGCAGGTGACTATGGCTACACCTTC
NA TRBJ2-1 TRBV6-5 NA CASSYVVGYNEQFF TGTGCCAGCAGTTACGTGGTAGGCTACAATGAGCAGTTCTTC
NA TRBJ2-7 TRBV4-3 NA CASSQGTGPFYEQYF TGCGCCAGCAGCCAAGGAACAGGGCCGTTCTACGAGCAGTACTTC
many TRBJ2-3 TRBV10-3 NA CAISESYVSTDTQYF TGTGCCATCAGTGAGTCCTACGTAAGCACAGATACGCAGTATTTT
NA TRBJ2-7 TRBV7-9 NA CASSPLPYEQYF TGTGCCAGCAGCCCCCTTCCCTACGAGCAGTACTTC
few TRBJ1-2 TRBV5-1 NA CASSSVQGDGYTF TGCGCCAGCAGCTCTGTGCAGGGCGACGGCTACACCTTC